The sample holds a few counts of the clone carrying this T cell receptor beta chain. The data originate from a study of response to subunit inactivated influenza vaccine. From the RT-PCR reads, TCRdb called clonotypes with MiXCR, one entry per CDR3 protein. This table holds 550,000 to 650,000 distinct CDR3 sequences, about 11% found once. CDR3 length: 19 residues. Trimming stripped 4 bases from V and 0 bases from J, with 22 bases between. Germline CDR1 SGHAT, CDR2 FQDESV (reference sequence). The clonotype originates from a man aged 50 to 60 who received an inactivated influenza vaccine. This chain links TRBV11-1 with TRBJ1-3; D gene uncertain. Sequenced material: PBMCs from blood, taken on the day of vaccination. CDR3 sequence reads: CASSSLGRIPFYSGNTIYF. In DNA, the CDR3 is TGTGCCAGCAGCTCACTAGGACGGATTCCTTTTTACTCTGGAAACACCATATATTTT.